The 30 T cell receptor beta chains below come from one sample, sequenced in a study of CD8 T cells in Susac syndrome. After extraction with the RNeasy kit, 0.5 to 1 ug of the RNA was reverse transcribed using random hexamers. TCRdb recomputed calls from the immunoSEQ multiplex PCR reads with MiXCR, one row per CDR3 protein. The sample includes about 160,000 distinct CDR3 sequences, around 93% of them seen just once. Sequences were obtained from CD4+ T cells from PBMCs. These receptors all stem from a human donor in good health.

Written as DNA, the CDR3 is TGTGCCAGCAGCCAAGAACAGGGTGCCTATAATTCACCCCTCCACTTT. This codes for CASSQEQGAYNSPLHF. This chain uses TRBV3-1 with TRBJ1-6, with a tentative D call TRBD1 (6 bases). CDR1 and CDR2 (germline): LGHDT, YNNKEL (reference sequence). The CDR3 has 16 amino acids. V lost 0 bases to trimming and J lost 2 bases, with 8 bases between them.

The table lists this clonotype with a count of one. The rearrangement uses TRBV29-1 and TRBJ1-2; D may be TRBD1 (6 bases). The CDR3 is 11 amino acids. Germline V gene sequence: CDR1 SQVTM, CDR2 ANQGSEA. Trimming removed 4 bases from V and 8 bases from J, with 11 bases in between. The CDR3 coding sequence is TGCAGCGTTGCCCTAGGGGGGGGCTACACCTTC. Protein product: CSVALGGGYTF.

This chain joins TRBV12-3 or TRBV12-4 and TRBJ1-2; tentative D call: TRBD1 (5 bases). Trimming removed 6 bases at V and 5 bases at J, with 13 bases between. CDR3 length: 13 amino acids. CDR3 in amino acids: CASSGFEGYGYTF. The CDR3 DNA sequence: TGTGCCAGCAGCGGGTTCGAGGGGTATGGCTACACCTTC.

The V and J genes are TRBV10-2 and TRBJ2-1; 9 bases map to TRBD1. V shed 1 base, J shed 4 bases, and the junction held 2 bases outside the gene matches. The germline gives CDR1 WSHSY, CDR2 SAAADI. This CDR3 region has 15 residues. The CDR3 region is CASSEWDRDYNEQFF. CDR3 sequence (DNA): TGCGCCAGCAGTGAGTGGGACAGGGATTACAATGAGCAGTTCTTC.

The genes are TRBV7-9 and TRBJ2-7, with D perhaps TRBD2 (5 bases). Per germline, CDR1 SEHNR and CDR2 FQNEAQ (reference sequence). CDR3 length equals 14 residues. Trimming pared 3 bases from V and 2 bases from J, leaving 11 bases between. The CDR3 is CASSLSAATYEQYF. The DNA for the CDR3 is TGTGCCAGCAGCTTGTCAGCGGCGACCTACGAGCAGTACTTC.

V usage is TRBV7-2 and J usage is TRBJ2-2; D remains unclear. The V and J ends lost 5 bases and 3 bases respectively, with 13 bases between them. Germline assignment: CDR1 SGHTA and CDR2 FQGNSA. The CDR3 extends over 15 amino acids. As DNA, the CDR3 is TGTGCCAGCAGCCCCCGCATGGGATACACCGGGGAGCTGTTTTTT. As protein: CASSPRMGYTGELFF.

This chain uses TRBV29-1 with TRBJ2-3; D not certain. This CDR3 region has 13 residues. From germline, CDR1 is SQVTM and CDR2 ANQGSEA. V shed 0 bases and J shed 5 bases, with 9 bases lying between them. The chain's CDR3 is CSVEDLVRDTQYF. CDR3 DNA: TGCAGCGTTGAAGACCTAGTTAGAGATACGCAGTATTTT.

V usage is TRBV12-3 or TRBV12-4 and J usage is TRBJ2-7; D might be TRBD2 (5 bases). This CDR3 is 13 amino acids long. The V end was cut by 6 bases, the J end by 6 bases, with 15 bases between. The CDR3 DNA sequence: TGTGCCAGCAGCTATGGTAGCCGGGGCGAGCAGTACTTC. Amino acid sequence: CASSYGSRGEQYF.

The gene calls are TRBV6-5 and TRBJ1-4; 9 positions agree with TRBD1. J was trimmed by 7 bases and V by 2 bases; bases with no gene match: 8. The length of the CDR3 is 16 residues. Germline V lookup: CDR1 MNHEY, CDR2 SVGAGI. The CDR3: CASSYTGTGWGEKLFF. The CDR3 DNA is TGTGCCAGCAGTTACACGGGGACAGGGTGGGGTGAAAAACTGTTTTTT.

The chain couples TRBV12-3 or TRBV12-4 to TRBJ1-1; D not resolved. V gave up 5 bases and J gave up 0 bases, with 7 bases separating them. This CDR3 comprises 13 residues. The CDR3 here is CASSIRLNTEAFF. In nucleotides, the CDR3 is TGTGCCAGCAGTATAAGATTGAACACTGAAGCTTTCTTT.

The gene calls are TRBV3-1 and TRBJ1-5; D remains ambiguous. Trimming left V 2 bases short and J 8 bases short, with 10 bases between. Germline CDR1 LGHDT, CDR2 YNNKEL (reference sequence). The CDR3 length is 13 residues. CDR3 in amino acids: CASSQPGWEPQHF. CDR3 sequence (DNA): TGTGCCAGCAGCCAACCAGGTTGGGAGCCCCAGCATTTT.

The V and J genes are TRBV5-4 and TRBJ1-1, with TRBD1 matching 7 bases. The V segment lost 4 bases and the J segment 5 bases; nucleotides outside the gene matches: 11. Germline V gene data show CDR1 as SGHNT and CDR2 as YYREEE (reference sequence). This CDR3 has 15 amino acids. CDR3 sequence reads: CASSSQGVRETEAFF. As DNA, the CDR3 is TGTGCCAGCAGCAGCCAGGGGGTAAGGGAGACTGAAGCTTTCTTT.

The genes are TRBV4-2 and TRBJ1-2; 9 bases fit TRBD1. The CDR3 is 15 amino acids. V lost 5 bases and J lost 4; bases outside the gene matches: 8. The germline V gene has CDR1 LGHNA and CDR2 YNFKEQ. CDR3 loop: CASSARDRETYGYTF. In nucleotides, the CDR3 is TGTGCCAGCAGCGCCCGGGACAGGGAGACCTATGGCTACACCTTC.

This clonotype was counted once. The CDR3 DNA reads as TGTGCCAGCACCTGGGCTACGAACACTGAAGCTTTCTTT. Translated: CASTWATNTEAFF. The chain recombines TRBV7-9 with TRBJ1-1; D remains ambiguous. Trimming took off 7 bases at V and 1 base at J, with 10 bases between the two ends. CDR3 length equals 13 residues. Germline CDR1 SEHNR, CDR2 FQNEAQ (reference sequence).

This sequence joins TRBV12-3 or TRBV12-4 and TRBJ2-5, with TRBD2 matching over 8 bases. The CDR3 consists of 12 residues. J was trimmed by 3 bases and V by 6 bases; bases with no gene match: 0. CDR3: CASSGGEETQYF. The CDR3 DNA follows: TGTGCCAGCAGCGGGGGGGAAGAGACCCAGTACTTC.

This sequence joins TRBV3-1 and TRBJ1-1; D is ambiguous. V shed 4 bases and J shed 2 bases, with 11 bases lying between them. There are 14 residues in the CDR3. Germline V lookup: CDR1 LGHDT, CDR2 YNNKEL (reference sequence). CDR3 coding DNA: TGTGCCAGCAGCCCTTGGATGGGTAACACTGAAGCTTTCTTT. It encodes CASSPWMGNTEAFF.

The chain is built from TRBV20-1 and TRBJ1-5; 8 nucleotides align to TRBD1. This CDR3 has 12 amino acids. The germline CDR1 and CDR2 sequences are DFQATT and SNEGSKA (reference sequence). The trim removed 4 bases at V and 7 bases at J, leaving 3 bases unmatched. CDR3 loop: CSATTGDQPQHF. The CDR3 DNA reads as TGCAGTGCTACGACAGGGGACCAGCCCCAGCATTTT.

DNA for the CDR3: TGTGCCAGCAGACCGACGGGAAACTATGGCTACACCTTC. Its translation: CASRPTGNYGYTF. The chain uses TRBV6-5 and TRBJ1-2; D is unresolved. The germline CDR1 and CDR2 sequences are MNHEY and SVGAGI. Trimming cost V 6 bases and J 2 bases, with 10 bases left between them. The CDR3 has 13 residues.

The chain recombines TRBV7-9 with TRBJ1-1; weak D call: TRBD1 (5 bases). The CDR3 is 17 amino acids. Per germline, CDR1 SEHNR and CDR2 FQNEAQ (reference sequence). V lost 1 base to trimming and J lost 1 base, with 16 bases between them. CDR3 nucleotides: TGTGCCAGCAGCTTAGGGAGCGGGGGGATAGGGAACACTGAAGCTTTCTTT. It translates to CASSLGSGGIGNTEAFF.

J is TRBJ2-2 and V is TRBV7-8; 13 bases align to TRBD2. In germline, CDR1 is SGHVS, CDR2 FQNEAQ. The length of the CDR3 is 18 residues. The junction had 10 bases not matched to a gene; V was cut back by 8 bases and J by 1 base. As DNA, the CDR3 is TGTGCCAGCTTAAAGGGACTAGCGGGGACTTTGAACACCGGGGAGCTGTTTTTT. This gives the protein CASLKGLAGTLNTGELFF.

This chain joins TRBV5-1 and TRBJ2-7; 7 bases match TRBD1. The germline V gene encodes CDR1 SGHRS and CDR2 YFSETQ. This CDR3 is built from 15 residues. V gave up 1 base and J gave up 1 base; unmatched junction bases: 5. The CDR3 DNA reads TGCGCCAGCAGCTTGTGGGACAGAGGGTCCTACGAGCAGTACTTC. This encodes CASSLWDRGSYEQYF.

The CDR3 loop is CASSYLGEAFF. Written as DNA, the CDR3 is TGTGCCAGCAGTTACTTGGGTGAAGCTTTCTTT. The chain couples TRBV6-5 to TRBJ1-1, with D unclear. The CDR3 consists of 11 residues. Trimming pared 1 base from V and 7 bases from J, leaving 4 bases between. CDR1 is MNHEY, CDR2 SVGAGI, per germline.

The V call is TRBV9, the J call TRBJ1-1, with D possibly TRBD1 on 5 matching bases. The ends were cut back, 4 bases at V and 5 bases at J, with 15 bases in the middle. The CDR3 has 14 residues. In germline, CDR1 is SGDLS, CDR2 YYNGEE. CDR3 region: CASSPGGGWTEAFF. The CDR3 coding sequence is TGTGCCAGCAGCCCCGGGGGAGGGTGGACTGAAGCTTTCTTT.

The chain links TRBV20-1 to TRBJ2-5; D gene uncertain. In germline, CDR1 is DFQATT, CDR2 SNEGSKA (reference sequence). Trimming took off 2 bases at V and 2 bases at J, with 12 bases between the two ends. The CDR3 totals 14 residues. The CDR3 nucleotides read TGCAGTGCTAGACATGGTAGAGGACAAGAGACCCAGTACTTC. Translating it yields CSARHGRGQETQYF.

The rearrangement uses TRBV30 and TRBJ2-1; 12 bases agree with TRBD2. After removal of 0 bases from V and 7 bases from J, the junction contained 1 base not matched to a gene. This CDR3 is 14 amino acids long. Germline V lookup: CDR1 GTSNPN, CDR2 SVGIG (reference sequence). This CDR3 is CAWSVLAGGNEQFF. In DNA, the CDR3 is TGTGCCTGGAGTGTACTAGCGGGGGGAAATGAGCAGTTCTTC. The variable domain in full, with the rest retrieved from reference TRBV30 and TRBJ2-1, is SQTIHQWPATLVQPVGSPLSLECTVEGTSNPNLYWYRQAAGRGLQLLFYSVGIGQISSEVPQNLSASRPQDRQFILSSKKLLLSDSGFYLCAWSVLAGGNEQFFGPGTRLTVL.

Here the CDR3 reads CASSFLRGADTQYF. CDR3 nucleotides: TGCGCCAGCAGCTTCCTTCGGGGGGCCGATACGCAGTATTTT. V and J are TRBV5-1 and TRBJ2-3; a weak D match, TRBD2 (7 bases). With 2 bases removed from V and 6 bases from J, the gap between germline ends came to 13 bases. Germline values: CDR1 SGHRS, CDR2 YFSETQ. CDR3 size: 14 residues.

The chain carries TRBV10-3 and TRBJ2-5, with TRBD2 matching 8 bases. V trimming: 4 bases; J trimming: 3 bases; junction bases outside the gene matches: 4. Looked up from germline, CDR1 is ENHRY and CDR2 is SYGVKD. The CDR3 spans 14 residues. The CDR3 coding sequence is TGTGCCATCAGTGTTAGCGGGGAAGAAGAGACCCAGTACTTC. Amino acids: CAISVSGEEETQYF.

The chain couples TRBV29-1 to TRBJ2-4; 10 bases fit TRBD2. V shed 6 bases and J 1 base; nucleotides not matched to a gene: 18. The CDR3 has 19 amino acids. The germline gives CDR1 SQVTM, CDR2 ANQGSEA. The CDR3 loop reads CSVRATLAGGHIAKNIQYF. CDR3 DNA sequence: TGCAGCGTGAGAGCCACGTTAGCGGGGGGCCATATTGCCAAAAACATTCAGTACTTC.

This clonotype was recorded a few times. J is TRBJ2-1 and V is TRBV7-7; D remains ambiguous. Trimming removed 1 base from V and 0 bases from J, with 7 bases in between. The CDR3 sequence is 15 residues long. Germline assignment: CDR1 SSHAT and CDR2 FNYEAQ (reference sequence). The CDR3 loop reads CASSLGSSSYNEQFF. The CDR3 DNA is TGTGCCAGCAGCTTAGGGTCTAGCTCCTACAATGAGCAGTTCTTC.

The J gene is TRBJ1-2, the V gene TRBV19, with D possibly being TRBD1 (5 bases). The germline V and J ends were trimmed by 5 bases and 5 bases, with 12 bases remaining between them. Per the germline V gene, CDR1 is LNHDA and CDR2 is SQIVND (reference sequence). CDR3 length equals 13 residues. This CDR3 reads CASSEGPFYGYTF. Written as DNA, the CDR3 is TGTGCCAGTAGTGAGGGGCCCTTTTATGGCTACACCTTC.